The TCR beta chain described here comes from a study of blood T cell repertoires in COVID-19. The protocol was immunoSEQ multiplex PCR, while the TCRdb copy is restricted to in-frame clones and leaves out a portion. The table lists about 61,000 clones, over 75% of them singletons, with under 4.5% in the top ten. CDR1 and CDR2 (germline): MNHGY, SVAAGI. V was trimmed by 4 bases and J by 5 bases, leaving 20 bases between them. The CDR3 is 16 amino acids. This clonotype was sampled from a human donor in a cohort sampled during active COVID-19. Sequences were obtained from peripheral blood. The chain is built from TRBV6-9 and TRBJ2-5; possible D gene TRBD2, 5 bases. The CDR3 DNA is TGTGCCAGCAGTTCCTATCTTCGTCGGGGAGTGGAGACCCAGTACTTC. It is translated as CASSSYLRRGVETQYF.